This T cell receptor beta chain was recorded in a study of CD4 T cells in relation to SARS-CoV-2 and coronaviruses (dated by TCRdb to the early 2020s). About the study as a whole: Using patient-derived lymphoblastoid cell lines, the shared crossreactive spike epitopes were mapped to their HLA restriction. The Adaptive Biotechnologies TCR-sequencing kit was used to sequence samples from three pre-COVID donors and the naive versus memory experiments, while other data came from Illumina-based sequencing. A different TCR-beta assay, based on Illumina, was used to sequence expansion assays from other donors in the study. The study assessed, at the TCR clonotype level, memory CD4+ T cell crossreactivity between SARS-CoV-2 and common cold coronavirus spike proteins. The full study reports these points: Compared with monoreactive clones, crossreactive clones had significantly weaker SARS-CoV-2-driven expansion, a result consistent with antigenic imprinting. Crossreactivity analysis was centred on spike protein, so crossreactivity against other viral proteins was not assessed. Small numbers of patients and of tested TCRs limited the study. Pre-pandemic and post-infection samples were not both contributed by any donor, so tracing of the source of pre-existing responses was limited. In about 60% of donors, memory CD4+ clonotypes turned up that crossrecognized SARS-CoV-2 and at least one common cold coronavirus spike. Naive versus memory sequencing indicated that memory recall responses, rather than primary responses primed during culture, are detected by the assay.

Taken from the germline V gene, the CDR1 and CDR2 loops are SGDLS and YYNGEE. The CDR3 has 14 amino acids, counting the end cysteine and phenylalanine. Just the 42-base CDR3 DNA is kept, in frame starting at base 1. Relative to germline, V is missing 3 bases and J is missing 3 bases, with 4 bases of the junction outside any gene match. Uncultured naive and memory CD4+ T cell DNA received deep-resolution immunoSEQ TCR-beta sequencing. The original methods were these. During preprocessing, nonproductive sequences were removed, as were CDR3s that did not start with C, did not end with F or W, or were shorter than 7 amino acids. Cultured and uncultured naive and memory CD4+ repertoires were searched for CDR3s previously identified as spike- and CEF-reactive. After three terminal residues were trimmed from each end, CDR3 homology was quantified as pairwise Levenshtein distance using the stringdist R package. This immuneACCESS table, as held by TCRdb, lists in-frame sequences with V and J called but not all clones. Of the missing ones, under half trace to an unresolved V gene in checked studies; the others have no known cause. V, J and clone size are taken as reported in that table, and D and trimming were inferred from the DNA itself. The sample records about 64,000 clones, about 94% of which are singletons. The top ten clonotypes cover 0.11% to 0.15% of the sample.

CD4+ T cells from unexposed donors were collected before the COVID-19 pandemic (2011-2018). Naive and memory CD4+ T cells were separated from cryopreserved PBMCs through CD4 enrichment, which was followed by EasySep naive CD4+ T cell enrichment. The leukapheresis product for the unexposed donors was obtained through commercial purchase. Ficoll-Paque PLUS gradient centrifugation was used to isolate PBMCs from either whole blood or leukapheresis product. The PBMCs went either fresh into the expansion assay or into cryopreservation at -140 degrees C. The QIAamp Micro DNA Kit was used to extract genomic DNA from the CD4+ T cells. As to this clone: Its antigen is unknown. The record has no base qualities; no much larger clone is one base away.

Material: naive CD4+ T cells from PBMCs. The label giving this sample's cell subset or site can be read as: naive CD4+ T cells isolated by negative enrichment. The sequence derives from a human donor in good health. The chain is assembled from TRBV9 and TRBJ2-7, and 9 junctional nucleotides match TRBD1. In nucleotide form, the sequence is TGTGCCAGCAGCGCCGGGACAGGGTTCTACGAGCAGTACTTC. It codes for CASSAGTGFYEQYF. Full variable domain (CDR3 extended with the reference TRBV9 and TRBJ2-7 proteins): DSGVTQTPKHLITATGQRVTLRCSPRSGDLSVYWYQQSLDQGLQFLIQYYNGEERAKGNILERFSAQQFPDLHSELNLSSLELGDSALYFCASSAGTGFYEQYFGPGTRLTVT.